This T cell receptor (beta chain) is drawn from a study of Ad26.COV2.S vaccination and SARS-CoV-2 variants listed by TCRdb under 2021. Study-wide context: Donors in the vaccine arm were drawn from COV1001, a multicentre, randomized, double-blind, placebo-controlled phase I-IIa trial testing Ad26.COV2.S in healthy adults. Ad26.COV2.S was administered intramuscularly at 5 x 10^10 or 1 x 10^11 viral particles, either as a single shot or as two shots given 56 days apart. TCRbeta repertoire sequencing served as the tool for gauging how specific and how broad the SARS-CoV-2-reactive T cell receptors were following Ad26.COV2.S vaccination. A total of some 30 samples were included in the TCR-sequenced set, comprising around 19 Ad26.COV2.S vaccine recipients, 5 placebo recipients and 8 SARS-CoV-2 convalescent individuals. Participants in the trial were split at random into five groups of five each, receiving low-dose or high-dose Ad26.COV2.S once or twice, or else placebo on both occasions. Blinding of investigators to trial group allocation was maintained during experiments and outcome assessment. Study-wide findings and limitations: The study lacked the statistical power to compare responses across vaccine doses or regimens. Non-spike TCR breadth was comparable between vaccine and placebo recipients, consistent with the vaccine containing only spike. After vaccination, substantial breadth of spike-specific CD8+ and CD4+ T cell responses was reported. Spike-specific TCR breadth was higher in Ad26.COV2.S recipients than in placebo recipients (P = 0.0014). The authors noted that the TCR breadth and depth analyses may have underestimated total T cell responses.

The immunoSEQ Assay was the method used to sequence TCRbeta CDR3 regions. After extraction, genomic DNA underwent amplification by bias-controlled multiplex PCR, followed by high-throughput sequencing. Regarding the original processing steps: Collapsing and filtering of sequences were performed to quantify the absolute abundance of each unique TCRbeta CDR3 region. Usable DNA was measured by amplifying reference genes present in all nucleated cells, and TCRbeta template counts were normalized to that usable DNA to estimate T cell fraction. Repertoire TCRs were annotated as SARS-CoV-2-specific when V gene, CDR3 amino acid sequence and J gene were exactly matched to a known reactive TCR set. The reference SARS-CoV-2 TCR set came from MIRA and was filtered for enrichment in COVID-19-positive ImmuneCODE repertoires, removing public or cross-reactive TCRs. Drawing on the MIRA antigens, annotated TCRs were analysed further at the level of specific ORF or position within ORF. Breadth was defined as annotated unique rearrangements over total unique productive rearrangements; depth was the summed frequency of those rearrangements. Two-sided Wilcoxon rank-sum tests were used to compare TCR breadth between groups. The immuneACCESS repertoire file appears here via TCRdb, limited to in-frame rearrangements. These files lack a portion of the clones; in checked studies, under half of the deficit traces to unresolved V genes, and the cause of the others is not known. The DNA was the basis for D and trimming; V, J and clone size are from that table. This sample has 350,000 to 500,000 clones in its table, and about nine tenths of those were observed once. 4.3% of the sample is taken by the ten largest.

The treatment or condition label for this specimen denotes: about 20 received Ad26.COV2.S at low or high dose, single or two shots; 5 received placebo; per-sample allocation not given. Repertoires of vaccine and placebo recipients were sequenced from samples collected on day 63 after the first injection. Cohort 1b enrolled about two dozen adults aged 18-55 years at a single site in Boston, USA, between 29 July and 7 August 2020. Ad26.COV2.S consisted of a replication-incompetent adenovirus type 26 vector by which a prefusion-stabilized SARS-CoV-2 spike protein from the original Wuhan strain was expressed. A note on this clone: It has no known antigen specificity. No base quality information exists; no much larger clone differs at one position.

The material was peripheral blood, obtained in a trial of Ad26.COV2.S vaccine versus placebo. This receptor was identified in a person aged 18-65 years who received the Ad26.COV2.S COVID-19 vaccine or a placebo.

The bases are TGTGCCAGCAGTTTGCTCTTCCTGGCCTACGAGCAGTACTTC. Its product reads: CASSLLFLAYEQYF. The chain is assembled from TRBV28 and TRBJ2-7; the D gene is unclear. The CDR3, cysteine through phenylalanine, is 14 amino acids long. Only the CDR3 part of the read is kept: 42 bases, read in frame from the first base. V is clipped by 3 bases and J by 2 bases, and the sequence between their germline boundaries is 11 bases long. Via the germline V gene, CDR1 is MDHEN and CDR2 SYDVKM.